This TCR beta chain is drawn from a study of control samples from healthy donors and cancer patients. Some clones are missing from TCRdb's copy, which holds only in-frame ones; the method was immunoSEQ multiplex PCR. The table lists about 150,000 clones, 93% of them singletons. Germline-derived CDR1 and CDR2 are SGHTA and FQGNSA. Trimming removed 4 bases at V and 0 bases at J, with 5 bases between. This CDR3 has 13 residues. The sequence was collected from a man younger than 30 in good health. V is TRBV7-2 and J is TRBJ2-3; D not certain. Sequencing was done on a sample of blood. CDR3 loop: CASSSESTDTQYF. As DNA, the CDR3 is TGTGCCAGCAGCTCGGAGAGCACAGATACGCAGTATTTT.